This T cell receptor beta chain comes out of a study of blood T cell repertoires in COVID-19. Whole-study context: COVID-19 samples, acute and convalescent, were from the United States, Italy and Spain. From T cells, B-cell-depleted T cells, or PBMCs came the material, which was cDNA or gDNA.

Under the authors' procedure: Reference gene primer amplification gave nucleated cell count estimates. Method: immunoSEQ multiplex PCR; TCRdb's copy keeps in-frame clones and lacks some. The DNA gave D and trimming, while V, J and clone size come from that table. The data hold some 180,000 clones, with 76% observed a single time. Germline trimming cut 3 bases from V and 5 bases from J; bases unmatched to any gene: 7. Germline values: CDR1 DFQATT, CDR2 SNEGSKA (reference sequence). The CDR3 runs to 16 residues. The receptor comes from a woman in her forties or fifties with active or convalescent COVID-19. This chain links TRBV20-1 with TRBJ2-3, with 14 bases matching TRBD2. The specimen was peripheral blood. DNA for the CDR3: TGCAGTGCTAGTGGGGGGACTAGCGGGAGTCGAGATACGCAGTATTTT. Protein sequence: CSASGGTSGSRDTQYF.